This entry concerns a single T cell receptor (beta chain). The sample belongs to a study of cytomegalovirus exposure and HLA in healthy donors. V shed 2 bases and J shed 2 bases, with 9 bases lying between them. CDR1 and CDR2 (germline): SEHNR, FQNEAQ (reference sequence). There are 14 residues in the CDR3. 13 Jbeta primers and 60 Vbeta primers were used for the PCR. Clones were read by immunoSEQ multiplex PCR, and TCRdb kept only the in-frame ones, dropping some. The table shows 140,000 to 150,000 clones, with 65% to 80% occurring only once. Sequenced input: PBMCs. The source of this sequence is a woman in her thirties or forties in good health and CMV-seronegative. The rearrangement joins TRBV7-9 to TRBJ1-2, with no clear D. CDR3 amino acids: CASSLLAGNYGYTF. In DNA, the CDR3 is TGTGCCAGCAGCTTATTAGCGGGGAACTATGGCTACACCTTC.